The rows below give T cell receptor beta chains drawn from one sample of a study of beta chain features in type 1 diabetes. Libraries were prepared by immunoSEQ multiplex PCR; TCRdb keeps only in-frame clonotypes and omits some of them. The table lists 400,000 or so clones, roughly a tenth of them singletons. The material sequenced was central memory CD4+ T cells from blood. All receptors derive from a man aged 30 to 45 with type 1 diabetes. The CDR3 runs from the conserved cysteine through the conserved F or W. Each record gives: CDR3 length, V gene, D gene, clone size, J gene, CDR3 protein, CDR3 DNA. A D gene is named only where the DNA matches it firmly. Expanded clones get a size class; other rows say once, few or many, or leave the size out.

len: 15; v_gene: TRBV6-5; d_gene: -; abundance: few; j_gene: TRBJ2-7; CDR3aa: CASSYGAGLFYEQYF; CDR3nt: TGTGCCAGCAGTTATGGGGCGGGGCTGTTTTACGAGCAGTACTTC
len: 14; v_gene: TRBV14; d_gene: -; abundance: -; j_gene: TRBJ2-7; CDR3aa: CASSQGAGDYEQYF; CDR3nt: TGTGCCAGCAGCCAAGGTGCCGGGGACTACGAGCAGTACTTC
len: 14; v_gene: TRBV18; d_gene: -; abundance: many; j_gene: TRBJ1-4; CDR3aa: CASSQDNKGEKLFF; CDR3nt: TGTGCCAGCTCACAGGACAATAAGGGTGAAAAACTGTTTTTT
len: 11; v_gene: TRBV10-3; d_gene: -; abundance: -; j_gene: TRBJ1-2; CDR3aa: CASGPFSSLFF; CDR3nt: TGTGCCAGCGGCCCCTTTAGCAGTCTGTTCTTC
len: 18; v_gene: TRBV11-3; d_gene: TRBD2; abundance: -; j_gene: TRBJ2-1; CDR3aa: CASSLDPGGSGRAGVQFF; CDR3nt: TGTGCCAGCAGCTTAGATCCGGGGGGTAGCGGGAGGGCCGGGGTGCAGTTCTTC
len: 13; v_gene: TRBV5-5; d_gene: -; abundance: -; j_gene: TRBJ1-4; CDR3aa: CASSLVGYEKLFF; CDR3nt: TGTGCCAGCAGCTTGGTGGGGTACGAAAAACTGTTTTTT
len: 10; v_gene: TRBV20-1; d_gene: -; abundance: many; j_gene: TRBJ2-1; CDR3aa: CSAQGNEQFF; CDR3nt: TGCAGTGCTCAGGGCAATGAGCAGTTCTTC
len: 21; v_gene: TRBV13; d_gene: TRBD2; abundance: -; j_gene: TRBJ2-5; CDR3aa: CASSLGQGVVVAGNLQETQYF; CDR3nt: TGTGCCAGCAGCTTAGGCCAGGGAGTGGTGGTAGCGGGAAACCTCCAAGAGACCCAGTACTTC
len: 13; v_gene: TRBV7-2; d_gene: -; abundance: few; j_gene: TRBJ2-2; CDR3aa: CASSPYRTGELFF; CDR3nt: TGTGCCAGCAGCCCGTACCGCACCGGGGAGCTGTTTTTT
len: 15; v_gene: TRBV30; d_gene: TRBD2; abundance: few; j_gene: TRBJ2-5; CDR3aa: CAWSVASGRAETQYF; CDR3nt: TGTGCCTGGAGTGTGGCTAGCGGGAGGGCTGAGACCCAGTACTTC
len: 15; v_gene: TRBV10-3; d_gene: -; abundance: -; j_gene: TRBJ2-7; CDR3aa: CAITPGSASSYEQYF; CDR3nt: TGTGCCATCACCCCGGGTAGCGCGAGCTCCTACGAGCAGTACTTC
len: 17; v_gene: TRBV4-3; d_gene: -; abundance: -; j_gene: TRBJ2-3; CDR3aa: CASSQSHDGSSTDTQYF; CDR3nt: TGCGCCAGCAGCCAATCCCATGACGGCAGTAGCACAGATACGCAGTATTTT
len: 15; v_gene: TRBV5-1; d_gene: -; abundance: few; j_gene: TRBJ1-2; CDR3aa: CASSLVGVSGNGYTF; CDR3nt: TGCGCCAGCAGCTTGGTGGGGGTGTCGGGTAACGGCTACACCTTC
len: 12; v_gene: TRBV6-5; d_gene: -; abundance: few; j_gene: TRBJ2-7; CDR3aa: CASSEGQSKQYF; CDR3nt: TGTGCCAGCAGTGAAGGACAGTCCAAACAGTACTTC
len: 15; v_gene: TRBV7-9; d_gene: -; abundance: many; j_gene: TRBJ2-2; CDR3aa: CASSPRGRHTGELFF; CDR3nt: TGTGCCAGCAGCCCCCGCGGGCGGCACACCGGGGAGCTGTTTTTT
len: 14; v_gene: TRBV29-1; d_gene: -; abundance: -; j_gene: TRBJ2-2; CDR3aa: CSVAGERNTGELFF; CDR3nt: TGCAGCGTGGCCGGTGAACGGAACACCGGGGAGCTGTTTTTT
len: 14; v_gene: TRBV7-6; d_gene: -; abundance: -; j_gene: TRBJ2-7; CDR3aa: CASSRRDGSYEQYF; CDR3nt: TGTGCCAGCAGCCGAAGGGACGGCTCCTACGAGCAGTACTTC
len: 14; v_gene: TRBV25-1; d_gene: -; abundance: many; j_gene: TRBJ1-1; CDR3aa: CASSEAGTDTEAFF; CDR3nt: TGTGCCAGCAGTGAAGCGGGGACGGACACTGAAGCTTTCTTT
len: 15; v_gene: TRBV19; d_gene: -; abundance: few; j_gene: TRBJ2-1; CDR3aa: CASSPGTGGYNEQFF; CDR3nt: TGTGCCAGTAGTCCCGGGACTGGGGGCTACAATGAGCAGTTCTTC
len: 14; v_gene: TRBV27; d_gene: -; abundance: -; j_gene: TRBJ2-7; CDR3aa: CASTMVGGSYEQYF; CDR3nt: TGTGCCAGCACCATGGTGGGCGGATCCTACGAGCAGTACTTC
len: 14; v_gene: TRBV7-2; d_gene: -; abundance: -; j_gene: TRBJ1-2; CDR3aa: CAGSFSAASGGYTF; CDR3nt: TGTGCCGGCAGCTTCTCCGCGGCGTCAGGAGGCTACACCTTC
len: 15; v_gene: TRBV4-3; d_gene: -; abundance: -; j_gene: TRBJ2-5; CDR3aa: CASSQRGGRDETQYF; CDR3nt: TGCGCCAGCAGCCAAAGGGGGGGCAGGGACGAGACCCAGTACTTC
len: 15; v_gene: TRBV5-1; d_gene: -; abundance: few; j_gene: TRBJ1-5; CDR3aa: CASSLDSYSNQPQHF; CDR3nt: TGCGCCAGCAGCTTGGATAGCTATAGCAATCAGCCCCAGCATTTT
len: 13; v_gene: TRBV11-2; d_gene: -; abundance: few; j_gene: TRBJ2-3; CDR3aa: CASSLNPTDTQYF; CDR3nt: TGTGCCAGCAGCCTCAACCCCACAGATACGCAGTATTTT
len: 14; v_gene: TRBV7-2; d_gene: -; abundance: -; j_gene: TRBJ1-2; CDR3aa: CASSNAGTHYGYTF; CDR3nt: TGTGCCAGCAGCAACGCCGGGACCCACTATGGCTACACCTTC
len: 15; v_gene: TRBV5-1; d_gene: -; abundance: -; j_gene: TRBJ2-4; CDR3aa: CASSLAAAQPDIQYF; CDR3nt: TGCGCCAGCAGCTTGGCAGCTGCCCAGCCCGACATTCAGTACTTC
len: 10; v_gene: TRBV30; d_gene: -; abundance: few; j_gene: TRBJ1-2; CDR3aa: CAGLITGYTF; CDR3nt: TGTGCTGGGCTCATCACGGGCTACACCTTC
len: 14; v_gene: TRBV29-1; d_gene: TRBD1; abundance: -; j_gene: TRBJ1-1; CDR3aa: CSLRQGRVDTEAFF; CDR3nt: TGCAGCCTCCGACAGGGTCGAGTGGACACTGAAGCTTTCTTT
len: 13; v_gene: TRBV5-4; d_gene: -; abundance: few; j_gene: TRBJ2-1; CDR3aa: CASSLGADNEQFF; CDR3nt: TGTGCCAGCAGCCTAGGGGCGGACAATGAGCAGTTCTTC
len: 16; v_gene: TRBV6-5; d_gene: -; abundance: many; j_gene: TRBJ2-3; CDR3aa: CASSYWGARGTDTQYF; CDR3nt: TGTGCCAGCAGTTATTGGGGGGCGCGGGGCACAGATACGCAGTATTTT
len: 16; v_gene: TRBV7-9; d_gene: TRBD2; abundance: many; j_gene: TRBJ2-1; CDR3aa: CASSVTGTSIHNEQFF; CDR3nt: TGTGCCAGCAGCGTAACCGGGACTAGCATCCACAATGAGCAGTTCTTC
len: 15; v_gene: TRBV7-2; d_gene: -; abundance: few; j_gene: TRBJ2-2; CDR3aa: CASSPTKGNTGELFF; CDR3nt: TGTGCCAGCAGCCCTACAAAGGGGAACACCGGGGAGCTGTTTTTT
len: 13; v_gene: TRBV5-4; d_gene: -; abundance: -; j_gene: TRBJ2-7; CDR3aa: CASSLPATSEQYF; CDR3nt: TGTGCCAGCAGCCTACCGGCGACGTCCGAGCAGTACTTC
len: 15; v_gene: TRBV5-1; d_gene: -; abundance: many; j_gene: TRBJ2-1; CDR3aa: CASSFEGVAYNEQFF; CDR3nt: TGCGCCAGCAGCTTTGAGGGAGTTGCGTACAATGAGCAGTTCTTC
len: 13; v_gene: TRBV5-8; d_gene: -; abundance: -; j_gene: TRBJ1-2; CDR3aa: CASSLPGSYGYTF; CDR3nt: TGTGCCAGCAGCTTGCCGGGAAGCTATGGCTACACCTTC
len: 18; v_gene: TRBV7-9; d_gene: -; abundance: -; j_gene: TRBJ2-6; CDR3aa: CASSLTTGTFSGANVLTF; CDR3nt: TGTGCCAGCAGCTTAACGACAGGCACCTTCTCTGGGGCCAACGTCCTGACTTTC
len: 15; v_gene: TRBV6-1; d_gene: -; abundance: -; j_gene: TRBJ2-2; CDR3aa: CASSPNIGNTGELFF; CDR3nt: TGTGCCAGCAGCCCGAATATTGGGAACACCGGGGAGCTGTTTTTT
len: 16; v_gene: TRBV27; d_gene: -; abundance: -; j_gene: TRBJ2-2; CDR3aa: CASSLFGGGNTGELFF; CDR3nt: TGTGCCAGCAGTTTATTTGGAGGGGGCAACACCGGGGAGCTGTTTTTT
len: 15; v_gene: TRBV9; d_gene: -; abundance: few; j_gene: TRBJ2-1; CDR3aa: CASSVGGDSYNEQFF; CDR3nt: TGTGCCAGCAGCGTAGGAGGGGACTCCTACAATGAGCAGTTCTTC
len: 15; v_gene: TRBV5-5; d_gene: -; abundance: -; j_gene: TRBJ2-5; CDR3aa: CASSQDLGRSETQYF; CDR3nt: TGCGCCAGCAGCCAAGATTTAGGGCGTTCCGAGACCCAGTACTTC
len: 16; v_gene: TRBV11-2; d_gene: TRBD2; abundance: few; j_gene: TRBJ2-1; CDR3aa: CASSPRLAGVFNEQFF; CDR3nt: TGTGCCAGCAGCCCCCGACTAGCGGGAGTGTTCAATGAGCAGTTCTTC
len: 13; v_gene: TRBV27; d_gene: -; abundance: few; j_gene: TRBJ2-3; CDR3aa: CASSSTGLDTQYF; CDR3nt: TGTGCCAGCAGTTCCACAGGGTTAGATACGCAGTATTTT
len: 15; v_gene: TRBV5-1; d_gene: TRBD2; abundance: -; j_gene: TRBJ2-3; CDR3aa: CASSPGLADTDTQYF; CDR3nt: TGCGCCAGCAGCCCGGGACTAGCGGACACAGATACGCAGTATTTT
len: 12; v_gene: TRBV5-6; d_gene: TRBD1; abundance: -; j_gene: TRBJ2-5; CDR3aa: CASSWDRGTQYF; CDR3nt: TGTGCCAGCAGCTGGGACAGGGGGACCCAGTACTTC
len: 14; v_gene: TRBV6-6; d_gene: TRBD1; abundance: few; j_gene: TRBJ1-1; CDR3aa: CATLQDRGSTEAFF; CDR3nt: TGTGCCACACTTCAGGACAGGGGAAGCACTGAAGCTTTCTTT
len: 13; v_gene: TRBV11-3; d_gene: -; abundance: -; j_gene: TRBJ2-2; CDR3aa: CASSLDRSGGLFF; CDR3nt: TGTGCCAGCAGCTTAGATAGGAGTGGCGGGCTGTTTTTT
len: 15; v_gene: TRBV5-1; d_gene: TRBD1; abundance: few; j_gene: TRBJ2-7; CDR3aa: CASSLLGQAAYEQYF; CDR3nt: TGCGCCAGCAGCTTGCTAGGACAGGCGGCCTACGAGCAGTACTTC
len: 12; v_gene: TRBV28; d_gene: -; abundance: few; j_gene: TRBJ2-7; CDR3aa: CASSLESYEQYF; CDR3nt: TGTGCCAGCAGTCTTGAATCCTACGAGCAGTACTTC
len: 17; v_gene: TRBV4-1; d_gene: TRBD1; abundance: -; j_gene: TRBJ1-5; CDR3aa: CASSQFWASQGGQPQHF; CDR3nt: TGCGCCAGCAGCCAATTTTGGGCATCACAGGGGGGACAGCCCCAGCATTTT
len: 12; v_gene: TRBV29-1; d_gene: -; abundance: -; j_gene: TRBJ1-5; CDR3aa: CSARGAGQPQHF; CDR3nt: TGCAGCGCCAGGGGAGCAGGGCAGCCCCAGCATTTT
len: 15; v_gene: TRBV27; d_gene: TRBD2; abundance: many; j_gene: TRBJ2-7; CDR3aa: CASSLGTSGMKKEYF; CDR3nt: TGTGCCAGCAGTTTGGGGACTAGCGGGATGAAGAAGGAGTACTTC
len: 14; v_gene: TRBV6-6; d_gene: -; abundance: few; j_gene: TRBJ1-5; CDR3aa: CASSSEGHRGAQHF; CDR3nt: TGTGCCAGCAGTTCAGAGGGACACCGCGGGGCCCAGCATTTT
len: 14; v_gene: TRBV7-6; d_gene: -; abundance: few; j_gene: TRBJ2-7; CDR3aa: CASSADWNSYEQYF; CDR3nt: TGTGCCAGCAGCGCGGACTGGAACTCCTACGAGCAGTACTTC
len: 15; v_gene: TRBV5-4; d_gene: TRBD1; abundance: few; j_gene: TRBJ1-1; CDR3aa: CASSIAGTGGSEAFF; CDR3nt: TGTGCCAGCAGCATCGCCGGGACAGGGGGCTCTGAAGCTTTCTTT
len: 13; v_gene: TRBV11-2; d_gene: -; abundance: few; j_gene: TRBJ2-1; CDR3aa: CASSLDELTEQFF; CDR3nt: TGTGCCAGCAGCCTCGACGAGCTCACTGAGCAGTTCTTC
len: 16; v_gene: TRBV7-9; d_gene: TRBD1; abundance: few; j_gene: TRBJ1-1; CDR3aa: CASSDPTGRVNTEAFF; CDR3nt: TGTGCCAGCAGCGATCCGACAGGGAGAGTGAACACTGAAGCTTTCTTT
len: 10; v_gene: TRBV20-1; d_gene: TRBD2; abundance: -; j_gene: TRBJ2-3; CDR3aa: CSAPSGAQYF; CDR3nt: TGCAGTGCCCCGAGCGGGGCGCAGTATTTT